These T cell receptor beta chains were read from a single sample in a study of blood T cells in healthy people across ages. TCRdb reanalysed the 5' RACE reads using MiXCR and keeps one entry per CDR3 protein. This sample has 1 million or so distinct CDR3 sequences, with 45% found just once. The sequencing sample was made of blood. The receptors shown here come from a woman aged 55-75 years in good health. CDR3s leave out the opening cysteine and the closing phenylalanine or tryptophan. Fields, in order: V gene, J gene, CDR3 protein.

V gene: TRBV27
J gene: TRBJ2-7
CDR3 protein: ASRNRDRGHEQY

V gene: TRBV9
J gene: TRBJ2-1
CDR3 protein: ASSSLGGTAYNEQF

V gene: TRBV7-6
J gene: .
CDR3 protein: ASSLGLAGIFSKETQY

V gene: TRBV5-1
J gene: TRBJ1-2
CDR3 protein: ASRADGGTDGYT

V gene: TRBV6-5
J gene: TRBJ2-7
CDR3 protein: ASSYWKGVIHEQY

V gene: TRBV4-1
J gene: TRBJ1-2
CDR3 protein: ASSQANYGYT

V gene: TRBV20-1
J gene: TRBJ2-3
CDR3 protein: SAILTSTDTQY

V gene: TRBV20-1
J gene: TRBJ2-7
CDR3 protein: SASSGRREQY

V gene: TRBV4-2
J gene: TRBJ2-7
CDR3 protein: ASSQVWTSAYEQY

V gene: TRBV2
J gene: TRBJ1-5
CDR3 protein: ASSLKVGQPQH

V gene: TRBV18
J gene: TRBJ2-2
CDR3 protein: ASSPTRNTGELF

V gene: TRBV12-3/TRBV12-4
J gene: TRBJ2-3
CDR3 protein: ASSFPTREGTDTQY

V gene: TRBV20-1
J gene: TRBJ2-5
CDR3 protein: SASVPGLAGAETQY

V gene: TRBV20-1
J gene: TRBJ2-7
CDR3 protein: SASSGTGLNEQY

V gene: TRBV28
J gene: TRBJ1-2
CDR3 protein: ASSGVFRTSNYGYT

V gene: TRBV5-1
J gene: TRBJ2-1
CDR3 protein: ASSLDDRGLYNEQF

V gene: TRBV27
J gene: TRBJ2-1
CDR3 protein: ASSLGTSVGSYNEQF

V gene: TRBV2
J gene: TRBJ1-6
CDR3 protein: ARRQALDNSPLH

V gene: TRBV5-1
J gene: TRBJ2-1
CDR3 protein: ASSKDEYNEQF

V gene: TRBV7-9
J gene: TRBJ1-5
CDR3 protein: ASSPPTGVNEPQH

V gene: TRBV10-2
J gene: TRBJ2-4
CDR3 protein: ASRQGAVNIQY

V gene: TRBV11-3
J gene: TRBJ2-7
CDR3 protein: ASSRGTGDYEQY

V gene: TRBV3-1
J gene: TRBJ2-3
CDR3 protein: ASSQQGLDTQY

V gene: TRBV24-1
J gene: TRBJ1-1
CDR3 protein: ATSELPTVLHTEAF

V gene: TRBV5-6
J gene: .
CDR3 protein: ASSSGQGPDRGTQY

V gene: TRBV7-9
J gene: TRBJ1-2
CDR3 protein: ASSSPFSNRGYT

V gene: TRBV20-1
J gene: TRBJ1-2
CDR3 protein: SARDLRGDYGYT

V gene: TRBV29-1
J gene: TRBJ2-1
CDR3 protein: SGAGDDTYEQF

V gene: TRBV27
J gene: TRBJ1-1
CDR3 protein: ASSHTVRGPRDPMNTEAF

V gene: TRBV25-1
J gene: TRBJ2-7
CDR3 protein: ASSDANRGSYEQY

V gene: TRBV29-1
J gene: TRBJ1-1
CDR3 protein: SVEPGAAEAF

V gene: TRBV5-5
J gene: TRBJ2-5
CDR3 protein: ASSLRTSGQETQY

V gene: TRBV20-1
J gene: TRBJ2-7
CDR3 protein: SALDPQPSYEQY

V gene: TRBV28
J gene: TRBJ2-7
CDR3 protein: ASSLPRTGVGYEQY

V gene: TRBV4-2
J gene: TRBJ2-3
CDR3 protein: ASSQMGGGPTDTQY

V gene: TRBV6-6
J gene: TRBJ2-1
CDR3 protein: ASRATSVGYSEQF

V gene: TRBV9
J gene: TRBJ2-5
CDR3 protein: ASSVGASGIQETQY

V gene: TRBV7-9
J gene: TRBJ1-4
CDR3 protein: ASSLGSSEKLF

V gene: TRBV20-1
J gene: TRBJ2-5
CDR3 protein: SARVGSRVGQTQY

V gene: TRBV5-1
J gene: TRBJ2-1
CDR3 protein: ASSFRGSYNEQF

V gene: TRBV11-2
J gene: TRBJ2-7
CDR3 protein: ASSDPRTGGVSEQY

V gene: TRBV19
J gene: TRBJ2-1
CDR3 protein: ATKRTSGNYNEQF

V gene: TRBV2
J gene: .
CDR3 protein: ASQGGLAGYNEQY

V gene: TRBV12-3/TRBV12-4
J gene: TRBJ2-1
CDR3 protein: ASSFEGSRTAIWWEQF

V gene: TRBV6-7
J gene: TRBJ2-3
CDR3 protein: ASSFGGSQKGDTQY

V gene: TRBV9
J gene: TRBJ2-3
CDR3 protein: ASSVALVNTGVREDTQY

V gene: TRBV11-2
J gene: TRBJ2-5
CDR3 protein: ASSLSGGIQETQY

V gene: TRBV12-3/TRBV12-4
J gene: TRBJ2-7
CDR3 protein: ASGLPAGEQY

V gene: TRBV29-1
J gene: TRBJ2-3
CDR3 protein: SDASTDTQY

V gene: TRBV9
J gene: .
CDR3 protein: ASSEGRDEQY

V gene: TRBV13
J gene: TRBJ2-1
CDR3 protein: TSSSPTGNEQF

V gene: TRBV20-1
J gene: TRBJ2-7
CDR3 protein: SSPTGGPYEQY

V gene: TRBV7-8
J gene: TRBJ2-1
CDR3 protein: ASSPTRTPYNEQF

V gene: TRBV6-1
J gene: TRBJ1-6
CDR3 protein: ASSEAPGNSPLH

V gene: TRBV20-1
J gene: TRBJ2-1
CDR3 protein: SARRTSGRWYNEQF

V gene: TRBV5-1
J gene: TRBJ1-5
CDR3 protein: ASSQDSRDQPQH

V gene: TRBV27
J gene: TRBJ2-3
CDR3 protein: ASSLSPSAPSTDTQY

V gene: TRBV3-1
J gene: TRBJ2-1
CDR3 protein: ASSSSTAGEWDEQF

V gene: TRBV20-1
J gene: TRBJ2-1
CDR3 protein: SQGGDSYEQF

V gene: TRBV27
J gene: .
CDR3 protein: ASSLSLVTGGEQY